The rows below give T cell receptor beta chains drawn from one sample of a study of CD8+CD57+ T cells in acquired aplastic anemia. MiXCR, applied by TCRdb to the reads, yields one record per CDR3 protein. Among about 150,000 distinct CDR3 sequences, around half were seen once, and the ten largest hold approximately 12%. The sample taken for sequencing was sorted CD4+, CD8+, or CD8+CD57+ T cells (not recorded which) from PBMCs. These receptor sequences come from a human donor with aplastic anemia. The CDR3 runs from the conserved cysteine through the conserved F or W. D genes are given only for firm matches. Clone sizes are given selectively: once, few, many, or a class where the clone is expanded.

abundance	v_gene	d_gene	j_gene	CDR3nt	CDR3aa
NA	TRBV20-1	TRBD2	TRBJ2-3	TGCAGTGCCAGCGGACTAGCGGGGGTAGATACGCAGTATTTT	CSASGLAGVDTQYF
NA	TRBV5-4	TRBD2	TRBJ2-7	TGTGCCAGCAGCCGCGGGACTAGCCCTACCTACGAGCAGTACTTC	CASSRGTSPTYEQYF
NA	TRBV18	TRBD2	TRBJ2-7	TGTGCCAGCTCACCCCCGACTAGCGGGGTATACTACGAGCAGTACTTC	CASSPPTSGVYYEQYF
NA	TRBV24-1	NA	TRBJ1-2	TGTGCCACCAGTAGGGAAGGTCATGGCTACACCTTC	CATSREGHGYTF
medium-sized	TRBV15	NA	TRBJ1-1	TGTGCCACCAGCCCCCAAGGGGGAAGGAGGGACACTGAAGCTTTCTTT	CATSPQGGRRDTEAFF
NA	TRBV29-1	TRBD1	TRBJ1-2	TGCAGCGTTGGCTGGGACAGGGGTGATGGCTACACCTTC	CSVGWDRGDGYTF
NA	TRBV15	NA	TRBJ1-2	TGTGCCACCAGCAGAGATCGTCAGGGAATGGATGGCTACACCTTC	CATSRDRQGMDGYTF
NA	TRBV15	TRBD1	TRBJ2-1	TGTGCCACCAGCAGTGGGACAGGGGGCCGGAATGAGCAGTTCTTC	CATSSGTGGRNEQFF
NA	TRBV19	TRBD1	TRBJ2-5	TGTGCCAGTACGGGCCTGGGGACAGGGACACAAGAGACCCAGTACTTC	CASTGLGTGTQETQYF
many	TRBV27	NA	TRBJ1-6	TGTGCCAGCAGTTTATCTCCTACCGGGGTTTCACCCCTCCACTTT	CASSLSPTGVSPLHF
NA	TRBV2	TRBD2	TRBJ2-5	TGTGCCAGCAGGAGGACTAGCAATCAAGAGACCCAGTACTTC	CASRRTSNQETQYF
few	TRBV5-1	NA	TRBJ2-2	TGCGCCAGCAGAACCGGGTCCGGGGGGCTGTTTTTT	CASRTGSGGLFF
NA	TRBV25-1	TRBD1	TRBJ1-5	TGTGCCAGCAGATCGGGACAGGGGAAAGAGCAGCCCCAGCATTTT	CASRSGQGKEQPQHF
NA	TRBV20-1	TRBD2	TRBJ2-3	TGCAGTGCTAGAGAAGGGCTAGCGGGGGGCTCTAGCACAGATACGCAGTATTTT	CSAREGLAGGSSTDTQYF
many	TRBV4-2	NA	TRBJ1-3	TGTGCCAGCAGCCAAGGGACAGTCTCTGGAAACACCATATATTTT	CASSQGTVSGNTIYF
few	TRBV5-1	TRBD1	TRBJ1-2	TGCGCCAGCAGCTTGTTTGGGGGTCGGGACAGGTCAACTCCTTTTAACTATGGCTACACCTTC	CASSLFGGRDRSTPFNYGYTF
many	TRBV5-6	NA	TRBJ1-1	TGTGCCAGCAGCTCCGGGAACCTAGAAGCTTTCTTT	CASSSGNLEAFF
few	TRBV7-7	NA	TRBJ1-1	TGTGCTAGTCGAGGACACCGGAACACTGAAGCTTTCTTT	CASRGHRNTEAFF
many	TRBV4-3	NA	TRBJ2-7	TGCGCCAGCAGCCAAGACTGGCTCTACGAGCAGTACTTC	CASSQDWLYEQYF
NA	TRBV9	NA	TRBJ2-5	TGTGCCAGCAGCGTACAGGGCTCGGAGACCCAGTACTTC	CASSVQGSETQYF
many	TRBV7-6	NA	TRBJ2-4	TGTGCCAGCAGCTCCAGGACGGAGGACATTCAGTACTTC	CASSSRTEDIQYF
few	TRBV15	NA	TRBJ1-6	TGTGCCACCAGCAGAGACAGTAAGGGAAATTCACCCCTCCACTTT	CATSRDSKGNSPLHF
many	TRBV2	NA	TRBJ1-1	TGTGCCAGCAGTGCCCTGGGGACTGAAGCTTTCTTT	CASSALGTEAFF